Following are 15 T cell receptor beta chains from one sample sequenced in a study of T cell responses to AZD1222 COVID-19 vaccine (dated by TCRdb to the early 2020s). The sample's time point label, decoded: baseline before first vaccination. Libraries were built with the immunoSEQ multiplex PCR assay. TCRdb's version of the immuneACCESS table is confined to in-frame rearrangements and falls short of the full clone set. An unresolved V gene accounts for under half of the shortfall where checked; the remainder is of unknown origin. This sample has 80,000 or so clones in its table, and about 90% of those were observed once. The ten top clones hold more than 1.3% of the sample. Sample: peripheral blood, taken on day 0 of AZD1222 vaccination. The origin of the receptors is an adult in good health.

The CDR3, as DNA: TGTGCCAGCAGCCGTTCGGAGATCAGGACAGATACGCAGTATTTT. Translation gives CASSRSEIRTDTQYF. This chain connects TRBV3-1 (or the pseudogene TRBV3-2) to TRBJ2-3; D not resolved. Trimming took 4 bases from V and 3 from J, leaving 14 bases between them. CDR3 length: 15 residues. CDR1 and CDR2 (germline): LGHDT, YNNKEL (reference sequence).

The J gene is TRBJ2-5, the V gene TRBV20-1; D may be TRBD1 or TRBD2 (5 bases each). V dropped 3 bases and J dropped 8 bases, with 22 bases sitting between them. The CDR3 consists of 15 residues. From germline, CDR1 is DFQATT and CDR2 SNEGSKA (reference sequence). CDR3 protein: CSASRGLAEEGTQYF. The CDR3 DNA sequence: TGCAGTGCTAGTAGGGGTCTCGCGGAAGAGGGAACCCAGTACTTC.

The V gene is TRBV25-1, the J gene TRBJ2-1, with D maybe TRBD2 (6 bases). The germline V gene has CDR1 MGHDK and CDR2 SYGVNS. CDR3 length: 11 amino acids. Between the trimmed V and J ends, which lost 6 bases and 14 bases, there was a span of 14 bases. The CDR3 loop reads CASRMDYREFF. The CDR3 coding sequence is TGTGCCAGCAGGATGGACTATCGGGAGTTCTTC.

The chain joins TRBV6-1 to TRBJ2-7, with D perhaps given as TRBD1 or TRBD2 (5 bases each). Deletions cut 3 bases from V and 3 bases from J, with 6 bases between. The CDR3 has 12 amino acids. Germline CDR1 and CDR2: MNHNS and SASEGT. The CDR3 sequence: CASSERGYEQYF. The CDR3 DNA is TGTGCCAGCAGTGAGAGGGGCTACGAGCAGTACTTC.

The V and J genes are TRBV10-2 and TRBJ2-3, with 9 bases matching TRBD1. The germline V gene has CDR1 WSHSY and CDR2 SAAADI. CDR3 size: 13 residues. Trimming cost V 8 bases and J 2 bases; bases outside gene matches: 2. The CDR3 loop is CASRDRVTDTQYF. In DNA form, the CDR3 reads TGCGCCAGCCGGGACAGGGTCACAGATACGCAGTATTTT.

The chain combines TRBV10-1 with TRBJ1-5; TRBD1 might be the D (5 bases). The CDR3 has 12 residues. CDR1 and CDR2 from the germline V gene are WNHNN and SYGVQD (reference sequence). Trimming removed 9 bases from V and 9 bases from J, with 15 bases in between. CDR3 region: CARGGGEVPQHF. CDR3 coding DNA: TGCGCCAGGGGGGGTGGGGAGGTGCCCCAGCATTTT.

With respect to this clone: Other nucleotide sequences in the sample specify the same CDR3. V and J are TRBV7-3 and TRBJ2-3; the D gene is possibly TRBD1 (5 bases). The germline gives CDR1 SGHTA, CDR2 FQGTGA. The CDR3 is made up of 15 amino acids. Trimming removed 0 bases from V and 3 bases from J, with 10 bases in between. The CDR3 is CASSLTGQGTDTQYF. The CDR3 coding sequence is TGTGCCAGCAGCTTAACGGGGCAGGGTACAGATACGCAGTATTTT.

This chain connects TRBV5-1 to TRBJ2-6; 9 nucleotides align to TRBD1. The germline V gene encodes CDR1 SGHRS and CDR2 YFSETQ. This CDR3 has 19 residues. V shed 0 bases and J 4 bases; nucleotides not matched to a gene: 11. This CDR3 is CASSLGYRGQRGGANVLTF. CDR3 coding DNA: TGCGCCAGCAGCTTGGGATACAGGGGGCAGAGAGGAGGGGCCAACGTCCTGACTTTC.

The chain uses TRBV2 and TRBJ2-2; 10 nucleotides line up with TRBD2. Germline V gene lookup returns CDR1 SNHLY and CDR2 FYNNEI. The CDR3 is made up of 14 amino acids. V shed 5 bases and J 6 bases; nucleotides not matched to a gene: 3. Here the CDR3 reads CASSLLAGAGELFF. DNA for the CDR3: TGTGCCAGCAGTCTTCTAGCGGGAGCCGGGGAGCTGTTTTTT.

This chain uses TRBV19 with TRBJ1-5; no clear D gene. Germline CDR1 and CDR2: LNHDA and SQIVND (reference sequence). Trimming pared 1 base from V and 1 base from J, leaving 8 bases between. CDR3 length: 15 amino acids. The CDR3 DNA reads as TGTGCCAGTAGTATAGCGGGTCAGAGCAATCAGCCCCAGCATTTT. It codes for CASSIAGQSNQPQHF.

This chain's CDR3 is CSASYRQGVNTEAFF. The CDR3, as DNA: TGCAGTGCTAGTTATCGACAGGGAGTGAACACTGAAGCTTTCTTT. The chain couples TRBV20-1 to TRBJ1-1; TRBD1 agrees at 7 bases. J lost 0 bases, V lost 3 bases, and 7 bases had no gene match. The germline V gene has CDR1 DFQATT and CDR2 SNEGSKA (reference sequence). The CDR3 has 15 residues.

This clone was seen just once. V gene TRBV6-2 or TRBV6-3 combines with J gene TRBJ2-7, with D unclear. This CDR3 region has 13 residues. V lost 5 bases, J lost 1 base, and 9 bases lay in between. Germline CDR1 is MNHEY and CDR2 is SVGEGT. The CDR3 reads CASSTEVSYEQYF. Written as DNA, the CDR3 is TGTGCCAGCAGTACCGAAGTGTCCTACGAGCAGTACTTC.

This clone was recorded only once. The chain recombines TRBV5-6 with TRBJ2-7; 7 bases match TRBD1. This CDR3 region has 14 residues. The V gene end was trimmed by 5 bases and the J gene end by 3 bases; junction bases not matched to a gene: 8. The germline CDR1 and CDR2 sequences are SGHDT and YYEEEE. CDR3 sequence reads: CASRYRGSIYEQYF. CDR3 DNA: TGTGCCAGCAGGTACAGGGGAAGTATCTACGAGCAGTACTTC.

V and J are TRBV6-5 and TRBJ2-7; no reliable D call. This CDR3 spans 13 amino acids. Trimming took off 4 bases at V and 1 base at J, with 8 bases between the two ends. Germline CDR1 is MNHEY and CDR2 is SVGAGI. The DNA of the CDR3 is TGTGCCAGCAGTTTCACAGCATCCTACGAGCAGTACTTC. As protein: CASSFTASYEQYF.

This chain uses TRBV18 with TRBJ1-2, with D possibly matching TRBD1 (5 bases). From germline, CDR1 is KGHSH and CDR2 LQKENI. V dropped 3 bases and J dropped 6 bases, with 11 bases sitting between them. The CDR3 has 13 amino acids. CDR3 in DNA: TGTGCCAGCTCACCGGTGGGGGTGGATGGCTACACCTTC. Amino acids: CASSPVGVDGYTF.